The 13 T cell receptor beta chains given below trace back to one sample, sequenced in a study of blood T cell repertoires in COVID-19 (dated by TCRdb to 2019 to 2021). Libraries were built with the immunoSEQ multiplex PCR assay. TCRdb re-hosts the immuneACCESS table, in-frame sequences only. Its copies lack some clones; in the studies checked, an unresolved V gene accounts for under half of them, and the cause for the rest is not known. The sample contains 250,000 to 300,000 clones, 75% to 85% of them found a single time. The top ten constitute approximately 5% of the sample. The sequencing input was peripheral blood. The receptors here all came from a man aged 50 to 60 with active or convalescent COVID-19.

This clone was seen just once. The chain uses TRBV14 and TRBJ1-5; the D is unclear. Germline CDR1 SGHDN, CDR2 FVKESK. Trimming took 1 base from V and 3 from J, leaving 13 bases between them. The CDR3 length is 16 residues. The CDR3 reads CASSQVIRGLNQPQHF. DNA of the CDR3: TGTGCCAGCAGCCAAGTCATCAGAGGACTCAATCAGCCCCAGCATTTT.

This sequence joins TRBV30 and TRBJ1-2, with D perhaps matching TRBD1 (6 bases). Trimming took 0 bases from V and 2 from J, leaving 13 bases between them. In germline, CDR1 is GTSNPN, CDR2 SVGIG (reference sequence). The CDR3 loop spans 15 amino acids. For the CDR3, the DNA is TGTGCCTGGAGTGTATTGTCGGACAGAAACTATGGCTACACCTTC. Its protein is CAWSVLSDRNYGYTF.

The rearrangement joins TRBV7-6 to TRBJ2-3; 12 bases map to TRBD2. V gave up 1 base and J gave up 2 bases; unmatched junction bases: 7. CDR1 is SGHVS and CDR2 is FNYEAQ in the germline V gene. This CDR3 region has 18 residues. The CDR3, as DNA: TGTGCCAGCAGCTTAGGCCTAGCGGGAGGGGTGGACACAGATACGCAGTATTTT. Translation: CASSLGLAGGVDTDTQYF.

The CDR3 region is CASSFWDSQEQYF. The CDR3, as DNA: TGTGCCAGCAGTTTCTGGGACAGTCAAGAGCAGTACTTC. The chain recombines TRBV12-3 or TRBV12-4 with TRBJ2-7; 7 nucleotides align to TRBD1. Germline trimming cut 3 bases from V and 7 bases from J; bases unmatched to any gene: 6. The CDR3 spans 13 residues.

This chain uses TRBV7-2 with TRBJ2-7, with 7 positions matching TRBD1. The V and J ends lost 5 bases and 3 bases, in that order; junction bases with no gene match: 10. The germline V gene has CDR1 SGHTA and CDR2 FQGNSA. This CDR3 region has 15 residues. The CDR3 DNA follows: TGTGCCAGCAGCCTAACGACAGGGACCATCTACGAGCAGTACTTC. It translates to CASSLTTGTIYEQYF.

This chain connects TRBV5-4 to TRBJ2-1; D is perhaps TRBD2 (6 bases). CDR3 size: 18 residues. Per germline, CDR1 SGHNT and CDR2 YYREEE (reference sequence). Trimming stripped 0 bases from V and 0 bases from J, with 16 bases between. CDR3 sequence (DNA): TGTGCCAGCAGCTTGGAGGGCGGGATTATGAGCTCCTACAATGAGCAGTTCTTC. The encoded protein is CASSLEGGIMSSYNEQFF.

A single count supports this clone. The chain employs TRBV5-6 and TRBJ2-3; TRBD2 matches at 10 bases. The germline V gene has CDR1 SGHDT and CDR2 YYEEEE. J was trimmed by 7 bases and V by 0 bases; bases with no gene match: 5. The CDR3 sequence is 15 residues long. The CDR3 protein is CASSLGLAGENTQYF. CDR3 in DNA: TGTGCCAGCAGCTTGGGCCTAGCGGGGGAAAATACGCAGTATTTT.

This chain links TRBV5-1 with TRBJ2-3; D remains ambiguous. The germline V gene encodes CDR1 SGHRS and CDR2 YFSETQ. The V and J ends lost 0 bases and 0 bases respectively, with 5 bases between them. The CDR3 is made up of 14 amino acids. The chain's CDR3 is CASSLGESTDTQYF. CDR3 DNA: TGCGCCAGCAGCTTGGGCGAAAGCACAGATACGCAGTATTTT. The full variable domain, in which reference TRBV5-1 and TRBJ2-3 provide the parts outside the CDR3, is KAGVTQTPRYLIKTRGQQVTLSCSPISGHRSVSWYQQTPGQGLQFLFEYFSETQRNKGNFPGRFSGRQFSNSRSEMNVSTLELGDSALYLCASSLGESTDTQYFGPGTRLTVL.

Here the CDR3 DNA reads TGTGCCAGCAGCACATCGATTGGGACTCCGCGCGGTGAAAAACTGTTTTTT. Its translation is CASSTSIGTPRGEKLFF. The rearrangement links TRBV9 to TRBJ1-4, with D possibly matching TRBD1 (5 bases). Trimming left V 4 bases short and J 7 bases short, with 23 bases between. The CDR3 is 17 amino acids. The germline CDR1 and CDR2 sequences are SGDLS and YYNGEE.

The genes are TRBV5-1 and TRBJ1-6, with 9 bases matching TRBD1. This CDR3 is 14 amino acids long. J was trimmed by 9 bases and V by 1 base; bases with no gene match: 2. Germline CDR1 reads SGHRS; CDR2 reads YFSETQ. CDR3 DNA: TGCGCCAGCAGCTTGCAGGACAGGGGTTCACCCCTCCACTTT. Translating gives CASSLQDRGSPLHF.

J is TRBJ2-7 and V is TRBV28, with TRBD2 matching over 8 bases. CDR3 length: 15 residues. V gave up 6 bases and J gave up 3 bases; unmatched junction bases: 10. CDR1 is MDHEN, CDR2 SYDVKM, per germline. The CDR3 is CASRRPLADIYEQYF. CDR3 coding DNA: TGTGCCAGCAGGCGACCACTAGCGGATATCTACGAGCAGTACTTC.

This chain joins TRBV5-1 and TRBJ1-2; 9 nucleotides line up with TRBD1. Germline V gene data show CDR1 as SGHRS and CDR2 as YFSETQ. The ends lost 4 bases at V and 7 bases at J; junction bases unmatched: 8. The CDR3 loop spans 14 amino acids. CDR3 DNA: TGCGCCAGCAGCCTCGGACAGGGGCAGGGTGGCTACACCTTC. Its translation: CASSLGQGQGGYTF.

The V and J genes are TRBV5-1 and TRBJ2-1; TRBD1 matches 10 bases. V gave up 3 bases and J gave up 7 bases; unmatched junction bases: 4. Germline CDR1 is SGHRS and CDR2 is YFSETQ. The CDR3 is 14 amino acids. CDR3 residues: CASSSPGQGNEQFF. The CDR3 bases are TGCGCCAGCAGCTCCCCGGGACAGGGGAATGAGCAGTTCTTC.